This TCR beta chain was sequenced for a study of T cells after yellow fever vaccination. General study results and limits: The study re-detected most primary-vaccination clones after the booster (96% CD4, 88% CD8).

Note on this clonotype: Its matching antigen is unknown.

Conversion of TCR transcripts into cDNA relied on 5'RACE template switching, which added a universal primer site and UMIs. Using its own MiXCR run on the 5' RACE reads, TCRdb lists one record per CDR3 protein. The table lists hundreds of thousands of distinct CDR3 sequences, roughly a sixth of them singletons. The V gene end was trimmed by 6 bases and the J gene end by 8 bases; junction bases not matched to a gene: 1. CDR1 SQVTM and CDR2 ANQGSEA come from the germline V gene. CDR3 length: 10 amino acids. This TCR came from a young man who received the YFV17D yellow fever vaccine. The sample in question was PBMCs, obtained before the yellow fever booster vaccination. The chain uses TRBV29-1 and TRBJ1-2, with 9 bases lining up with TRBD1. CDR3 loop: CSVGQGGYTF. Here the CDR3 DNA reads TGCAGCGTGGGACAGGGAGGCTACACCTTC.